What follows are 10 T cell receptor beta chains derived from one specimen sequenced in a study of regulatory T cells in long-lasting Graves disease. Described time point: newly diagnosed GD, antithyroid drugs for less than 3 months. PBMCs provided the RNA from which the TCR library was made. Through Arm-PCR of CDR3 regions and iRepertoire HTBI primers, TCR beta libraries were built. TCRdb passed the multiplex PCR reads through MiXCR, listing each CDR3 protein once. The sample yields approximately 400,000 distinct CDR3 sequences, 10% to 15% seen once. This sample also belongs to another study, concerning T cells in Graves' hyperthyroidism and ophthalmopathy.

Sequences were derived from peripheral blood mononuclear cells (PBMCs), sampled at new diagnosis, from a patient treated with antithyroid drugs. These receptors all stem from a woman under 30 with Graves disease.

This clonotype was counted at least ten times. The V gene is TRBV20-1, the J gene TRBJ2-1; unclear D gene. The CDR3 totals 15 residues. Germline CDR1 reads DFQATT; CDR2 reads SNEGSKA (reference sequence). V was clipped by 4 bases and J by 0 bases, with 13 bases between them. This chain's CDR3 is CSATKPRSSYNEQFF. DNA for the CDR3: TGCAGTGCTACCAAACCCCGGAGCTCCTACAATGAGCAGTTCTTC.

Comment on this clonotype: A much larger clone differs from this one at a single base, so this may be a read error. This chain joins TRBV5-8 and TRBJ2-7, with D perhaps matching TRBD2 (6 bases). The CDR3 is 14 amino acids. The V end was cut by 2 bases, the J end by 3 bases, with 12 bases between. CDR1 and CDR2 from the germline V gene are SGHTS and YDEGEE. The CDR3 is CASSLGGTLYEQYV. The CDR3, as DNA: TGTGCCAGCAGCTTAGGCGGGACCCTCTACGAGCAGTACGTC.

This clonotype was found many times. This chain connects TRBV11-2 to TRBJ2-7, with D unclear. The CDR3 contains 13 residues. V was pared by 0 bases and J by 4 bases, with 7 bases between. From germline, CDR1 is SGHAT and CDR2 FQNNGV. The CDR3 coding sequence is TGTGCCAGCAGCTTAGATCCCGTGTACGAGCAGTACGTC. Residues: CASSLDPVYEQYV.

This clonotype was detected many times. The chain recombines TRBV6-1 with TRBJ1-4; 7 nucleotides match TRBD1. Trimming cost V 5 bases and J 15 bases; bases outside gene matches: 12. This CDR3 contains 13 residues. Looked up from germline, CDR1 is MNHNS and CDR2 is SASEGT. The CDR3 protein is CASSPTGFGRVFF. The CDR3 DNA sequence: TGTGCCAGCAGTCCGACAGGGTTCGGTCGGGTGTTTTTT.

This clonotype was recorded many times. The V call is TRBV12-3 or TRBV12-4, the J call TRBJ1-4; no definite D call. V was pared by 7 bases and J by 5 bases, with 8 bases between. This CDR3 region has 12 residues. The CDR3 DNA reads as TGTGCCAGCACGCTCTCCAATGAAAAACTGTTTTTT. It encodes CASTLSNEKLFF.

The chain joins TRBV7-9 to TRBJ1-1; D remains unclear. This CDR3 comprises 13 residues. V shed 1 base and J shed 8 bases, with 11 bases lying between them. Germline-derived CDR1 and CDR2 are SEHNR and FQNEAQ (reference sequence). The chain's CDR3 is CASSLEGRQEAFF. DNA for the CDR3: TGTGCCAGCAGCTTAGAAGGGCGTCAGGAAGCTTTCTTT. The whole variable domain, remainder taken from reference TRBV7-9 and TRBJ1-1, is DTGVSQNPRHKITKRGQNVTFRCDPISEHNRLYWYRQTLGQGPEFLTYFQNEAQLEKSRLLSDRFSAERPKGSFSTLEIQRTEQGDSAMYLCASSLEGRQEAFFGQGTRLTVV.

This clonotype was seen ten or more times. V usage is TRBV20-1 and J usage is TRBJ2-2; D is possibly TRBD2 (6 bases). The V gene lost 0 bases and the J gene lost 0 bases, with 11 bases spanning the gap. This CDR3 region has 16 residues. The germline gives CDR1 DFQATT, CDR2 SNEGSKA (reference sequence). The CDR3 here is CSAREGGATNTGELFF. CDR3 nucleotides: TGCAGTGCTAGAGAGGGCGGGGCAACGAACACCGGGGAGCTGTTTTTT.

This clonotype was counted at least ten times. The chain links TRBV20-1 to TRBJ1-2; D gene unclear. V was clipped by 1 base and J by 8 bases, with 2 bases between them. The CDR3 covers 9 residues. The germline V gene has CDR1 DFQATT and CDR2 SNEGSKA (reference sequence). CDR3 region: CSARGGYTF. CDR3 sequence (DNA): TGCAGTGCTAGAGGGGGCTACACCTTC.

This clonotype was seen a handful of times. The chain is built from TRBV5-1 and TRBJ2-7, with 9 bases fitting TRBD1. This CDR3 has 14 residues. Germline V CDR1 and CDR2: SGHRS, YFSETQ. After removal of 4 bases from V and 5 bases from J, the junction contained 7 bases not matched to a gene. The CDR3 is CASSPGQGRNEQYF. In DNA, the CDR3 is TGCGCCAGCAGCCCGGGACAGGGTAGGAACGAGCAGTACTTC.

This chain connects TRBV19 to TRBJ1-6; D is unresolved. CDR3 size: 15 residues. The V gene lost 3 bases and the J gene lost 8 bases, with 14 bases spanning the gap. Germline CDR1 and CDR2: LNHDA and SQIVND (reference sequence). The CDR3 region has the DNA TGTGCCAGTAGTATGGATGACATAGGGCATTCACCCCTCCACTTT. Translated: CASSMDDIGHSPLHF.